This passage covers 20 T cell receptor beta chains from one sample sequenced in a study of beta chain features in type 1 diabetes. All of the isolated RNA was reverse transcribed, so expressed TCRB transcripts were sequenced. Sequencing was performed with immunoSEQ multiplex PCR; in TCRdb, only in-frame clones are kept and a portion is missing. The sample carries roughly 450,000 clones, about an eighth recorded once. The sequencing input was naive CD4+ T cells from blood. The receptors shown here come from a woman between 18 and 30 years old in good health.

J is TRBJ2-1 and V is TRBV4-3; 7 bases line up with TRBD2. The germline gives CDR1 LGHNA, CDR2 YSLEER. Trimming at V came to 2 bases and at J to 5 bases, leaving 6 bases not matched to a gene. The CDR3 is 15 residues long. CDR3 region: CASSQRRGSDNEQFF. CDR3 nucleotide sequence: TGCGCCAGCAGCCAACGTCGCGGGAGTGACAATGAGCAGTTCTTC.

As regards this clone: Other DNA sequences in this specimen translate into the identical CDR3. DNA of the CDR3: TGCAGCGCGCGGGTCGGACAGGGGCGCGGCTACACCTTC. Residues: CSARVGQGRGYTF. The genes are TRBV29-1 and TRBJ1-2; TRBD1 matches 9 bases. This CDR3 has 13 residues. V lost 7 bases, J lost 8 bases, and 11 bases stayed unmatched. CDR1 and CDR2 from the germline V gene are SQVTM and ANQGSEA.

This clone was recorded a few times. The J gene is TRBJ2-5, the V gene TRBV10-3; 7 positions agree with TRBD1. The CDR3 contains 13 residues. Germline CDR1 ENHRY, CDR2 SYGVKD. The trim removed 8 bases at V and 2 bases at J, leaving 5 bases unmatched. CDR3 DNA sequence: TGTGCCATCGGTACAGGGGCGCAAGAGACCCAGTACTTC. It is translated as CAIGTGAQETQYF.

The gene calls are TRBV7-9 and TRBJ1-4; 7 nucleotides line up with TRBD1. Trimming cost V 5 bases and J 7 bases; bases outside gene matches: 10. Germline values: CDR1 SEHNR, CDR2 FQNEAQ (reference sequence). This CDR3 has 15 residues. In DNA form, the CDR3 reads TGTGCCAGCAGCCCCCAGGGGGGCTCAAGTGAAAAACTGTTTTTT. Protein: CASSPQGGSSEKLFF.

The gene calls are TRBV29-1 and TRBJ2-2, with D perhaps being TRBD1 or TRBD2 (5 bases each). Germline V gene sequence: CDR1 SQVTM, CDR2 ANQGSEA. The CDR3 consists of 14 residues. V shed 7 bases and J shed 6 bases, with 18 bases lying between them. The CDR3 region has the DNA TGCAGCGCAGCAAAACGGACGGGGCCCGGGGAGCTGTTTTTT. Encoded protein: CSAAKRTGPGELFF.

This clone was counted a few times. The gene calls are TRBV25-1 and TRBJ2-3; 8 nucleotides match TRBD1. Unmatched junction bases numbered 8, after V lost 2 bases and J lost 4 bases. Per the germline V gene, CDR1 is MGHDK and CDR2 is SYGVNS. The length of the CDR3 is 16 residues. The CDR3 is CASSEAVTGVADTQYF. CDR3 coding DNA: TGTGCCAGCAGTGAAGCGGTGACAGGGGTTGCAGATACGCAGTATTTT.

The rearrangement links TRBV4-2 to TRBJ2-5; 7 nucleotides align to TRBD2. Germline-derived CDR1 and CDR2 are LGHNA and YNFKEQ. The CDR3 has 16 residues. The V gene end was trimmed by 1 base and the J gene end by 1 base; junction bases not matched to a gene: 6. The CDR3 protein is CASSQATSGTQETQYF. CDR3 sequence (DNA): TGTGCCAGCAGCCAAGCGACCAGCGGGACCCAAGAGACCCAGTACTTC.

The chain links TRBV15 to TRBJ2-3, with no clear D. CDR3 length: 14 amino acids. Germline CDR1 and CDR2: LNHNV and YYDKDF (reference sequence). V lost 0 bases and J lost 3, with 7 bases in between. The CDR3 reads CATSRDRKTDTQYF. CDR3 nucleotide sequence: TGTGCCACCAGCAGAGATCGTAAGACAGATACGCAGTATTTT.

This clone was recorded many times. This chain connects TRBV9 to TRBJ2-4; the match to TRBD2 covers 8 bases. J was trimmed by 7 bases and V by 3 bases; bases with no gene match: 3. The CDR3 contains 13 residues. Germline values: CDR1 SGDLS, CDR2 YYNGEE. The CDR3 region is CASSARLANIQYF. The CDR3 coding sequence is TGTGCCAGCAGCGCGAGACTAGCGAACATTCAGTACTTC.

In this sample, this clone turned up a few times. The genes are TRBV7-2 and TRBJ2-5; 7 nucleotides align to TRBD1. Germline CDR1 SGHTA, CDR2 FQGNSA. J was trimmed by 4 bases and V by 8 bases; bases with no gene match: 10. This CDR3 is built from 14 residues. The CDR3 sequence is CASQTGIVSETQYF. CDR3 nucleotide sequence: TGTGCCAGCCAGACAGGGATCGTTTCAGAGACCCAGTACTTC. The whole variable domain, filled in from reference TRBV7-2 and TRBJ2-5, reads GAGVSQSPSNKVTEKGKDVELRCDPISGHTALYWYRQSLGQGLEFLIYFQGNSAPDKSGLPSDRFSAERTGGSVSTLTIQRTQQEDSAVYLCASQTGIVSETQYFGPGTRLLVL.

This chain links TRBV27 with TRBJ2-7, with D uncertain. Between the trimmed V and J ends, which lost 5 bases and 4 bases, there was a span of 15 bases. Germline CDR1 reads MNHEY; CDR2 reads SMNVEV (reference sequence). The CDR3 has 14 amino acids. Here the CDR3 DNA reads TGTGCCAGCAGTATATTGGCAGTAGGGTACGAGCAGTACGTC. The encoded protein is CASSILAVGYEQYV.

This chain joins TRBV18 and TRBJ1-2, with 10 nucleotides matching TRBD1. This CDR3 spans 15 amino acids. V gave up 4 bases and J gave up 6 bases; unmatched junction bases: 8. From germline, CDR1 is KGHSH and CDR2 LQKENI. Here the CDR3 reads CASSLLTGTGDGYTF. For the CDR3, the DNA is TGTGCCAGCTCACTCCTAACCGGGACAGGGGATGGCTACACCTTC.

This clone was seen more than once but under ten times. The gene calls are TRBV4-3 and TRBJ2-3, with D possibly TRBD1 on 6 matching bases. This CDR3 is 12 amino acids long. Germline-derived CDR1 and CDR2 are LGHNA and YSLEER. V lost 4 bases, J lost 6 bases, and 8 bases lay in between. In DNA, the CDR3 is TGCGCCAGCAGCCTACAGGGTGATACGCAGTATTTT. Protein: CASSLQGDTQYF.

The gene calls are TRBV30 and TRBJ1-4; the match to TRBD1 covers 7 bases. Germline V gives CDR1 GTSNPN, CDR2 SVGIG (reference sequence). V dropped 2 bases and J dropped 5; count of bases not matched to a gene: 8. CDR3 length: 15 residues. CDR3: CAWSPPQGINEKLFF. DNA of the CDR3: TGTGCCTGGAGTCCACCACAGGGGATAAATGAAAAACTGTTTTTT.

This clone was seen a handful of times. This chain's CDR3 is CASSQGAVSYNEQFF. DNA of the CDR3: TGTGCCAGCAGTCAAGGGGCGGTATCCTACAATGAGCAGTTCTTC. The chain employs TRBV7-3 and TRBJ2-1, with a weak D call TRBD1 (5 bases). V lost 6 bases, J lost 1 base, and 13 bases lay in between. Germline loops: CDR1 SGHTA, CDR2 FQGTGA. This CDR3 spans 15 amino acids.

This clone came up a few times. As DNA, the CDR3 is TGTGCCAGCAGCGTGACCGGAACGACCTACGAGCAGTACTTC. Translated: CASSVTGTTYEQYF. The genes are TRBV9 and TRBJ2-7; D call uncertain. V lost 2 bases and J 2 bases, leaving 11 bases between the germline ends. The CDR3 extends over 14 amino acids. Germline V gives CDR1 SGDLS, CDR2 YYNGEE. Complete variable domain (other parts from reference TRBV9 and TRBJ2-7): DSGVTQTPKHLITATGQRVTLRCSPRSGDLSVYWYQQSLDQGLQFLIQYYNGEERAKGNILERFSAQQFPDLHSELNLSSLELGDSALYFCASSVTGTTYEQYFGPGTRLTVT.

There are a few counts of this clone. The chain links TRBV18 to TRBJ2-7, with 7 bases matching TRBD1. The CDR3 runs 14 residues. Trimming took 4 bases from V and 2 from J; bases not matched to a gene: 5. Germline CDR1 KGHSH, CDR2 LQKENI. The CDR3 sequence is CASSLETGPYEQYV. In DNA form, the CDR3 reads TGTGCCAGCTCACTTGAGACAGGGCCCTACGAGCAGTACGTC.

This clone was detected a few times. Other DNA sequences within the sample encode an identical CDR3. The chain employs TRBV7-2 and TRBJ2-7; 8 nucleotides match TRBD1. J gave up 6 bases and V 0 bases, and 10 bases lay outside the gene matches. This CDR3 region has 16 residues. Germline V gives CDR1 SGHTA, CDR2 FQGNSA. The CDR3 region has the DNA TGTGCCAGCAGCTTAGCGGCTCGGCCAGGGGGCGTCGAGCAGTACTTC. Translated, it gives CASSLAARPGGVEQYF. The whole variable domain, remainder taken from reference TRBV7-2 and TRBJ2-7, is GAGVSQSPSNKVTEKGKDVELRCDPISGHTALYWYRQSLGQGLEFLIYFQGNSAPDKSGLPSDRFSAERTGGSVSTLTIQRTQQEDSAVYLCASSLAARPGGVEQYFGPGTRLTVT.

The gene calls are TRBV29-1 and TRBJ2-5, with D tentatively TRBD2 (5 bases). Trimming removed 6 bases at V and 5 bases at J, with 13 bases between. Germline V gives CDR1 SQVTM, CDR2 ANQGSEA. The CDR3 extends over 12 amino acids. CDR3 residues: CSVDGVTETQYF. The DNA for the CDR3 is TGCAGCGTCGACGGGGTTACCGAGACCCAGTACTTC.

This chain uses TRBV7-9 with TRBJ1-1; tentatively, D is TRBD1 (6 bases). V gave up 5 bases and J gave up 0 bases, with 13 bases separating them. Germline loops: CDR1 SEHNR, CDR2 FQNEAQ (reference sequence). The CDR3 is 15 amino acids. The CDR3 coding sequence is TGTGCCAGCAGCCCCGGGACACAGATGAACACTGAAGCTTTCTTT. It specifies CASSPGTQMNTEAFF.